Presented here are 21 T cell receptor beta chains from one specimen sequenced in a study of CD4 T cells in relation to SARS-CoV-2 and coronaviruses. Antigens for these TCRs are unknown. The assay was immunoSEQ multiplex PCR, and TCRdb's table has in-frame clones only and misses some. The table includes approximately 26,000 clones, roughly 66% detected once. The unexposed donors gave CD4+ T cells in about 2011-2019, prior to COVID-19. After about 10 days of culture, CD4+ T cells were isolated. Sequences were obtained from CD4+ T cells from PBMCs, cultured in vitro. The receptors here all came from a human donor in good health.

CDR3 residues: CSVEIRRGGRNTGELFF. In DNA, the CDR3 is TGCAGCGTTGAAATTCGGCGGGGGGGCCGGAACACCGGGGAGCTGTTTTTT. The chain employs TRBV29-1 and TRBJ2-2, with 9 bases lining up with TRBD2. The CDR3 length is 17 residues. With 2 bases clipped from V and 1 base from J, the junction kept 8 bases outside the gene matches. Germline-derived CDR1 and CDR2 are SQVTM and ANQGSEA.

The V and J genes are TRBV25-1 and TRBJ2-5; 7 bases map to TRBD2. This CDR3 contains 14 residues. V shed 6 bases, J shed 2 bases, and the junction held 6 bases outside the gene matches. The germline V gene encodes CDR1 MGHDK and CDR2 SYGVNS. CDR3 sequence (DNA): TGTGCCAGCAGCAAGCGGGGATCTCAAGAGACCCAGTACTTC. It translates to CASSKRGSQETQYF.

The rearrangement links TRBV5-1 to TRBJ2-7; 9 nucleotides line up with TRBD2. There are 14 residues in the CDR3. Germline V gene lookup returns CDR1 SGHRS and CDR2 YFSETQ. Trimming took 4 bases from V and 3 from J; bases not matched to a gene: 5. The CDR3 loop is CASSPGLALYEQYF. The CDR3 nucleotides read TGCGCCAGCAGCCCCGGACTAGCGCTCTACGAGCAGTACTTC.

This chain joins TRBV21-1 and TRBJ2-7; the tabulated D call, TRBD2, remains unverified against the DNA. TRBV21-1 is deemed a pseudogene. This CDR3 spans 13 amino acids. The CDR3 region is CASPNECSYEQYF. The DNA of the CDR3 is TGTGCCAGTCCGAATGAGTGCTCCTACGAGCAGTACTTC.

This clone was detected only a few times. V usage is TRBV7-8 and J usage is TRBJ2-1, with 7 bases that match TRBD2. The CDR3 is 14 amino acids. Germline CDR1 SGHVS, CDR2 FQNEAQ. Losses at the gene ends were 3 bases for V and 4 bases for J; bases not matched to a gene: 3. This chain's CDR3 is CASSLRGRYNEQFF. The CDR3 coding sequence is TGTGCCAGCAGCTTGCGGGGGAGGTACAATGAGCAGTTCTTC.

The chain carries TRBV7-9 and TRBJ1-1, with 9 bases fitting TRBD1. This CDR3 is 16 amino acids long. Germline V lookup: CDR1 SEHNR, CDR2 FQNEAQ (reference sequence). The V and J ends lost 6 bases and 3 bases, in that order; junction bases with no gene match: 11. The CDR3 nucleotides read TGTGCCAGCAGGGGACAGGGTAGTCCTCTGCACACTGAAGCTTTCTTT. Translated, it gives CASRGQGSPLHTEAFF.

The V and J genes are TRBV9 and TRBJ1-2, with D tentatively TRBD1 (6 bases). Germline values: CDR1 SGDLS, CDR2 YYNGEE. Trimming took 3 bases from V and 3 from J, leaving 9 bases between them. This CDR3 has 13 amino acids. The CDR3, as DNA: TGTGCCAGCAGCGGGAGACAGGACTATGGCTACACCTTC. Translating it yields CASSGRQDYGYTF. Combining the CDR3 with reference TRBV9 and TRBJ1-2 gives the whole variable domain DSGVTQTPKHLITATGQRVTLRCSPRSGDLSVYWYQQSLDQGLQFLIQYYNGEERAKGNILERFSAQQFPDLHSELNLSSLELGDSALYFCASSGRQDYGYTFGSGTRLTVV.

Here the CDR3 reads CASSGVPGQGVYEQYF. The DNA of the CDR3 is TGTGCCAGCAGCGGCGTCCCGGGACAGGGGGTCTACGAGCAGTACTTC. The genes are TRBV9 and TRBJ2-7; 11 bases fit TRBD1. CDR1 and CDR2 (germline): SGDLS, YYNGEE. The V segment lost 3 bases and the J segment 3 bases; nucleotides outside the gene matches: 8. This CDR3 contains 16 residues.

The gene calls are TRBV18 and TRBJ1-5; TRBD1 matches at 10 bases. J gave up 7 bases and V 3 bases, and 3 bases lay outside the gene matches. This CDR3 is built from 14 residues. Germline V gene sequence: CDR1 KGHSH, CDR2 LQKENI. The DNA of the CDR3 is TGTGCCAGCTCACCTGACAGGGGGCTACAGCCCCAGCATTTT. Encoded protein: CASSPDRGLQPQHF.

The rearrangement uses TRBV3-1 (or the pseudogene TRBV3-2) and TRBJ1-1; maybe TRBD1 (5 bases). Trimming pared 7 bases from V and 2 bases from J, leaving 14 bases between. Germline V gene sequence: CDR1 LGHDT, CDR2 YNNKEL (reference sequence). CDR3 length equals 14 residues. The CDR3 protein is CASTRTTDNTEAFF. The CDR3 region has the DNA TGTGCCAGCACCCGTACGACAGATAACACTGAAGCTTTCTTT.

The J gene is TRBJ1-3, the V gene TRBV6-5; D is undetermined. The CDR3 is 13 residues long. The V end was cut by 10 bases, the J end by 2 bases, with 12 bases between. Germline CDR1 and CDR2: MNHEY and SVGAGI. CDR3 loop: CATQDGTGNTIYF. CDR3 in DNA: TGTGCCACCCAAGATGGGACTGGAAACACCATATATTTT.

The V call is TRBV7-8, the J call TRBJ2-3; no clear D. This CDR3 comprises 14 residues. Germline V gene sequence: CDR1 SGHVS, CDR2 FQNEAQ. Trimming shortened V by 5 bases and J by 2 bases, and 11 bases separated the two germline ends. This chain's CDR3 is CASSPGGYTDTQYF. CDR3 DNA sequence: TGTGCCAGCAGCCCGGGTGGGTACACAGATACGCAGTATTTT. The entire variable domain, with the rest obtained from reference TRBV7-8 and TRBJ2-3, is as follows: GAGVSQSPRYKVAKRGQDVALRCDPISGHVSLFWYQQALGQGPEFLTYFQNEAQLDKSGLPSDRFFAERPEGSVSTLKIQRTQQEDSAVYLCASSPGGYTDTQYFGPGTRLTVL.

The rearrangement joins TRBV7-2 to TRBJ1-1; D possibly corresponds to TRBD1 (5 bases). CDR1 SGHTA and CDR2 FQGNSA come from the germline V gene. V lost 0 bases, J lost 6 bases, and 14 bases lay in between. The CDR3 consists of 15 residues. The CDR3 loop reads CASSLAIRGRSEAFF. The CDR3 DNA reads TGTGCCAGCAGCTTAGCGATCCGGGGCAGGTCTGAAGCTTTCTTT. The full variable domain, completed using reference TRBV7-2 and TRBJ1-1, is GAGVSQSPSNKVTEKGKDVELRCDPISGHTALYWYRQSLGQGLEFLIYFQGNSAPDKSGLPSDRFSAERTGGSVSTLTIQRTQQEDSAVYLCASSLAIRGRSEAFFGQGTRLTVV.

This chain joins TRBV7-2 and TRBJ2-1; 7 bases line up with TRBD2. The CDR3 contains 15 residues. Germline V CDR1 and CDR2: SGHTA, FQGNSA. The V gene end was trimmed by 0 bases and the J gene end by 5 bases; junction bases not matched to a gene: 4. CDR3 sequence reads: CASSLASSGHNEQFF. In nucleotides, the CDR3 is TGTGCCAGCAGCTTAGCGTCTAGCGGTCACAATGAGCAGTTCTTC.

The chain joins TRBV27 to TRBJ2-1; D may match TRBD1 or TRBD2 (5 bases each). V was cut by 5 bases and J by 6 bases, with 20 bases left in between. The germline V gene encodes CDR1 MNHEY and CDR2 SMNVEV (reference sequence). This CDR3 has 16 amino acids. This CDR3 is CASSNSGTLRGNEQFF. As DNA, the CDR3 is TGTGCCAGCAGTAATTCCGGGACCCTGCGAGGCAATGAGCAGTTCTTC.

The rearrangement uses TRBV7-6 and TRBJ2-7; D possibly matches TRBD1 or TRBD2 (5 bases each). CDR1 and CDR2 (germline): SGHVS, FNYEAQ. This CDR3 is built from 15 residues. Between the trimmed V and J ends, which lost 5 bases and 5 bases, there was a span of 19 bases. DNA for the CDR3: TGTGCCAGCAGCAACGGGGCAGGGCTAAAGAACGAGCAGTACTTC. Translated: CASSNGAGLKNEQYF.

V usage is TRBV12-5 and J usage is TRBJ2-2, with 7 bases identical to TRBD2. Looked up from germline, CDR1 is LGHNT and CDR2 is FRNRAP. The V gene end was trimmed by 1 base and the J gene end by 6 bases; junction bases not matched to a gene: 2. The CDR3 has 14 amino acids. This chain's CDR3 is CASGLGTSPGELFF. The CDR3 DNA reads TGTGCTAGTGGTTTGGGGACTAGTCCCGGGGAGCTGTTTTTT.

The CDR3 reads CASRTFREKTEAFF. The CDR3 DNA reads TGTGCCAGCCGAACCTTCAGGGAGAAGACTGAAGCTTTCTTT. The chain combines TRBV27 with TRBJ1-1; possible D gene TRBD1, 5 bases. Looked up from germline, CDR1 is MNHEY and CDR2 is SMNVEV (reference sequence). This CDR3 contains 14 residues. Between the trimmed V and J ends, which lost 8 bases and 5 bases, there was a span of 18 bases.

The V call is TRBV27, the J call TRBJ2-5, with 11 bases fitting TRBD2. V lost 6 bases, J lost 4 bases, and 10 bases stayed unmatched. CDR1 MNHEY and CDR2 SMNVEV come from the germline V gene (reference sequence). The CDR3 contains 16 residues. CDR3 loop: CASRLAGAGYGETQYF. The CDR3 region has the DNA TGTGCCAGCAGACTAGCGGGAGCAGGTTATGGAGAGACCCAGTACTTC.

This clone was detected only a few times. This chain joins TRBV7-3 and TRBJ1-1; D is unclear. Germline V lookup: CDR1 SGHTA, CDR2 FQGTGA. Trimming took 2 bases from V and 1 from J, leaving 8 bases between them. The length of the CDR3 is 14 residues. CDR3 bases: TGTGCCAGCAGCTTAGAGCGGCAGAACACTGAAGCTTTCTTT. As protein: CASSLERQNTEAFF.

This clone has just a few counts. The identical CDR3 is also encoded by other nucleotide sequences in the sample. V and J are TRBV3-1 (or the pseudogene TRBV3-2) and TRBJ2-3; D gene ambiguous. V dropped 3 bases and J dropped 2 bases, with 6 bases sitting between them. This CDR3 is built from 13 residues. In germline, CDR1 is LGHDT, CDR2 YNNKEL (reference sequence). CDR3 sequence reads: CASSQPPTDTQYF. The CDR3 coding sequence is TGTGCCAGCAGCCAGCCCCCCACAGATACGCAGTATTTT.